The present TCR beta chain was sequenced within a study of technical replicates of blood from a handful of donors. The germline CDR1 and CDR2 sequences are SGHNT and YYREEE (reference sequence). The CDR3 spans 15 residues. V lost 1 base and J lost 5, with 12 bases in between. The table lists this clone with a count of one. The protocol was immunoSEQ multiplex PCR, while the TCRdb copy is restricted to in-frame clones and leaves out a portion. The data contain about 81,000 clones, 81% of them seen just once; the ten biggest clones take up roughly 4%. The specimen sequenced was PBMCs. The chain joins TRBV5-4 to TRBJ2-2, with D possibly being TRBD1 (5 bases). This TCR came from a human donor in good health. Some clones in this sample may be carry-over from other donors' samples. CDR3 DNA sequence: TGTGCCAGCAGCTTGAGGAGTCAGGGTACCGGGGAGCTGTTTTTT. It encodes CASSLRSQGTGELFF.